This T cell receptor beta chain was recovered during a study of response to subunit inactivated influenza vaccine. This CDR3 region has 15 residues. The germline V gene encodes CDR1 SGHTS and CDR2 YDEGEE. V lost 3 bases, J lost 7 bases, and 7 bases stayed unmatched. TCRdb fed the RT-PCR reads into MiXCR, producing one record per CDR3 protein. The data contain about 540,000 distinct CDR3 sequences, around 25% of them singletons. These data were also reused for a study on T cells expressing NK-cell markers. This second study says: Generation of TCR beta cDNA was performed by 5'RACE template switching incorporating UMIs. From sorted CD3+CD56+NKG2C+, CD3+CD56+NKG2C- and CD3+CD56-NKG2C+ T cells came the TCR beta repertoires.

The sample consisted of CD4+ T cells sorted from PBMCs, taken 11 to 12 days after vaccination. The V gene is TRBV5-8, the J gene TRBJ2-1; 10 nucleotides match TRBD2. The receptor comes from a man aged 50 to 59 who received an inactivated influenza vaccine. The CDR3 DNA reads as TGTGCCAGCAGCTCTAGCGGGAGATTCATGAATGAGCAGTTCTTC. It translates to CASSSSGRFMNEQFF.